This is a list of T cell receptor beta chains from one sample in a study of cytomegalovirus exposure and HLA in healthy donors. The assay was immunoSEQ multiplex PCR, and TCRdb's table has in-frame clones only and misses some. The sample lists about 98,000 clones; about 81% were seen once. Sequenced material: PBMCs. The receptors derive from a man in his forties in good health and CMV-seronegative. Both conserved end residues are part of each CDR3. Fields, in order: CDR3 DNA, CDR3 protein, J gene, D gene, V gene, clone size. The D gene is left open where the match is weak. Only some rows state a clone size, as once, few, many or a class for expanded clones.

DNA: TGCGCCAGCAGGGATATACGAGGGAACACTGAAGCTTTCTTT; CDR3: CASRDIRGNTEAFF; J: TRBJ1-1; D: -; V: TRBV5-1; size: -
DNA: TGTGCCAGCAGCTTGGGACTAGCGGGTCCCACCGGGGAGCAGTTCTTC; CDR3: CASSLGLAGPTGEQFF; J: TRBJ2-1; D: TRBD2; V: TRBV5-4; size: -
DNA: TGTGCCAGCAGCCCATTCGGACAGGGGATGGACGAGCAGTACTTC; CDR3: CASSPFGQGMDEQYF; J: TRBJ2-7; D: TRBD1; V: TRBV27; size: -
DNA: TGTGCCAGCAGCTTGGTACAGATAGGCAATGAGCAGTTCTTC; CDR3: CASSLVQIGNEQFF; J: TRBJ2-1; D: -; V: TRBV5-6; size: -
DNA: TGTGCCAGCAGCTTTAGCCGGGACAGGGTATCTTTC; CDR3: CASSFSRDRVSF; J: TRBJ2-7; D: TRBD1; V: TRBV5-6; size: once
DNA: TGTGCCAGCAGGCGACAGGTCCCCGGGGAGCTGTTTTTT; CDR3: CASRRQVPGELFF; J: TRBJ2-2; D: -; V: TRBV6-5; size: -
DNA: TGTGCCAGCAGTCTTGGGACTAGCGGCTCACAAGAGACCCAGTACTTC; CDR3: CASSLGTSGSQETQYF; J: TRBJ2-5; D: TRBD2; V: TRBV5-5; size: once
DNA: TGTGCCAGCAGGTCGGGACAGGGAAGCAATCAGCCCCAGCATTTT; CDR3: CASRSGQGSNQPQHF; J: TRBJ1-5; D: TRBD1; V: TRBV6-6; size: -
DNA: TGCGCCAGCAGCGAAAACACAGGCAACACTGAAGCTTTCTTT; CDR3: CASSENTGNTEAFF; J: TRBJ1-1; D: -; V: TRBV5-1; size: -
DNA: TGTGCCAGCAGCTTAGATTCGGGGACTAGCGGGGGGGCCTGGGGTGAGCAGTTCTTC; CDR3: CASSLDSGTSGGAWGEQFF; J: TRBJ2-1; D: TRBD2; V: TRBV11-1; size: -
DNA: TGTGCCAGTACTCAAGGGACAGGGTCTAAATCAGAGACCCAGTACTTC; CDR3: CASTQGTGSKSETQYF; J: TRBJ2-5; D: TRBD1; V: TRBV19; size: -
DNA: TGTGCCAGCAGTAAAGGGACTGTGAACACTGAAGCTTTCTTT; CDR3: CASSKGTVNTEAFF; J: TRBJ1-1; D: -; V: TRBV6-6; size: -
DNA: TGTGCCACGGGAGAAACTAGCGGGGGGGCAGATACGCAGTATTTT; CDR3: CATGETSGGADTQYF; J: TRBJ2-3; D: TRBD2; V: TRBV10-3; size: -
DNA: TGCGCCAGCAGCTCCGACTTGCACGGCTATGGCTACACCTTC; CDR3: CASSSDLHGYGYTF; J: TRBJ1-2; D: -; V: TRBV5-1; size: few
DNA: TGTGCCAGCAGCGTAGCTACAGGTGGGGAGCTGTTTTTT; CDR3: CASSVATGGELFF; J: TRBJ2-2; D: -; V: TRBV9; size: -
DNA: TGTGCCAGCAGTTACTCGGGGCTAGGCGACGAGCAGTACTTC; CDR3: CASSYSGLGDEQYF; J: TRBJ2-7; D: -; V: TRBV6-5; size: -
DNA: TGTGCCAGCAGCTTAGCTTCGGGCAGGGCTAACTATGGCTACACCTTC; CDR3: CASSLASGRANYGYTF; J: TRBJ1-2; D: -; V: TRBV7-2; size: -
DNA: TGCGCCAGCAGTTCAGGGGGAATTGGGACCGGGGAGCTGTTTTTT; CDR3: CASSSGGIGTGELFF; J: TRBJ2-2; D: TRBD1; V: TRBV5-1; size: -
DNA: TGTGCCAGCAGCTTAGTATCCCAGACCCAGTACTTC; CDR3: CASSLVSQTQYF; J: TRBJ2-5; D: -; V: TRBV7-2; size: once
DNA: TGTGCCAGCAGAATTACGACAGGGCCCACTGAAGCTTTCTTT; CDR3: CASRITTGPTEAFF; J: TRBJ1-1; D: TRBD1; V: TRBV2; size: -
DNA: TGTGCCAGTAGTAACAGACAGACTAGCAATCAGCCCCAGCATTTT; CDR3: CASSNRQTSNQPQHF; J: TRBJ1-5; D: -; V: TRBV19; size: -
DNA: TGTGCCAGCAGTGAAGCCGGGGAGGCCCTCCACTTT; CDR3: CASSEAGEALHF; J: TRBJ1-6; D: -; V: TRBV2; size: -
DNA: TGTGCTAGTGGTTTGGTATTGGGACTAGCGAGTACTTTTGAGCAGTTCTTC; CDR3: CASGLVLGLASTFEQFF; J: TRBJ2-1; D: TRBD2; V: TRBV12-5; size: -
DNA: TGTGCCAGCAGCCCAATCCCTATTTACGAGCAGTACTTC; CDR3: CASSPIPIYEQYF; J: TRBJ2-7; D: -; V: TRBV11-2; size: -
DNA: TGTGCCAGCACTATCGGCGGGGGTGGAAACACCATATATTTT; CDR3: CASTIGGGGNTIYF; J: TRBJ1-3; D: -; V: TRBV25-1; size: -
DNA: TGTGCCAGCAGCGCGGGACCTTACCTCGAGCAGTACTTC; CDR3: CASSAGPYLEQYF; J: TRBJ2-7; D: -; V: TRBV5-4; size: once
DNA: TGTGCCAGTAGTCACGGAAGAGGGAGGGGTCAGCCCCAGCATTTT; CDR3: CASSHGRGRGQPQHF; J: TRBJ1-5; D: -; V: TRBV19; size: -
DNA: TGCAGCGTAGGACAGGGAGGGAATCAGCCCCAGCATTTT; CDR3: CSVGQGGNQPQHF; J: TRBJ1-5; D: TRBD1; V: TRBV29-1; size: -
DNA: TGCGCCAGCAGCATGACAGCTAGCTCCTACAATGAGCAGTTCTTC; CDR3: CASSMTASSYNEQFF; J: TRBJ2-1; D: -; V: TRBV5-1; size: -
DNA: TGTGCCAGCAGCCCATGGGACAGCTCTGGAAACACCATATATTTT; CDR3: CASSPWDSSGNTIYF; J: TRBJ1-3; D: TRBD1; V: TRBV7-6; size: -
DNA: TGCGCCAGCAGCCTGACGACGGGACAGGGAACCTACGAGCAGTACTTC; CDR3: CASSLTTGQGTYEQYF; J: TRBJ2-7; D: TRBD1; V: TRBV5-1; size: -
DNA: TGTGCCAGCAGCACCGGGCCTACGGGGGCTAATGAAAAACTGTTTTTT; CDR3: CASSTGPTGANEKLFF; J: TRBJ1-4; D: -; V: TRBV5-4; size: -
DNA: TGTGCCAGTAGTCCTCAGATGCACTATGGCTACACCTTC; CDR3: CASSPQMHYGYTF; J: TRBJ1-2; D: -; V: TRBV19; size: once
DNA: TGCGCCAGCAGTCGGCTAGCGGGCCGCACAGATACGCAGTATTTT; CDR3: CASSRLAGRTDTQYF; J: TRBJ2-3; D: TRBD2; V: TRBV23-1; size: once
DNA: TGTGCCAGCAGCCAAGTTGCCAGGGATGAGCAGTTCTTC; CDR3: CASSQVARDEQFF; J: TRBJ2-1; D: -; V: TRBV4-2; size: -
DNA: TGTGCCTGGAGGAACCTCACCGGGGATGGCTACACCTTC; CDR3: CAWRNLTGDGYTF; J: TRBJ1-2; D: -; V: TRBV5-4; size: -
DNA: TGTGCCAGCAGTTTAAGTTACAATTCCTACGAGCAGTACTTC; CDR3: CASSLSYNSYEQYF; J: TRBJ2-7; D: -; V: TRBV27; size: -
DNA: TGTGCCAGCAGCTTATTCACAGTGGGCCGCCCGGGGGAGCTGTTTTTT; CDR3: CASSLFTVGRPGELFF; J: TRBJ2-2; D: -; V: TRBV7-9; size: -
DNA: TGTGCCAGCAACAGGGGCTACAATGAGCAGTTCTTC; CDR3: CASNRGYNEQFF; J: TRBJ2-1; D: TRBD1; V: TRBV11-2; size: -
DNA: TGTGCCAGCAGTTCCCGGGACAGGTCGTATGAAAAACTGTTTTTT; CDR3: CASSSRDRSYEKLFF; J: TRBJ1-4; D: TRBD1; V: TRBV6-6; size: -
DNA: TGTGCCAGCAGCCCTAGACAGGGTGGAGGCTACACCTTC; CDR3: CASSPRQGGGYTF; J: TRBJ1-2; D: TRBD1; V: TRBV7-9; size: -
DNA: TGTGCCATCACTACCGACAGTTTCTCTGGAAACACCATATATTTT; CDR3: CAITTDSFSGNTIYF; J: TRBJ1-3; D: -; V: TRBV10-3; size: -
DNA: TGTGCCAGCAGCCCTAATACCTACGAGCAGTACTTC; CDR3: CASSPNTYEQYF; J: TRBJ2-7; D: -; V: TRBV7-2; size: -
DNA: TGTGCCACCAGCAGAGAACGGGACAGCCATTACCTAACAGATACGCAGTATTTT; CDR3: CATSRERDSHYLTDTQYF; J: TRBJ2-3; D: TRBD1; V: TRBV15; size: -
DNA: TGTGCCAGCAGCTTAGGGGGGGTTAAGGGTGAAGCTTTCTTT; CDR3: CASSLGGVKGEAFF; J: TRBJ1-1; D: -; V: TRBV7-2; size: few
DNA: TGTGCCAGCAGCACCCAGCGGACTCTTAACACCGGGGAGCTGTTTTTT; CDR3: CASSTQRTLNTGELFF; J: TRBJ2-2; D: -; V: TRBV7-3; size: -
DNA: TGTGCCAGCAGCGCCCTCCGGGACAATGGTGAAAAACTGTTTTTT; CDR3: CASSALRDNGEKLFF; J: TRBJ1-4; D: -; V: TRBV9; size: -
DNA: TGCAGCGTGGGGGGGGAAAAAGGAAACACCATATATTTT; CDR3: CSVGGEKGNTIYF; J: TRBJ1-3; D: -; V: TRBV29-1; size: -